This TCR beta chain stems from a study of human CD8 memory T cell subsets. Healthy donors supplied buffy coats, and the PBMC came from them. Judged by frequency, this clonotype is medium-sized (0.01 to 0.1%). This CDR3 has 15 residues. CDR1 is SGDLS, CDR2 YYNGEE, per germline. The TCR beta sequencing libraries came from UMI-labeled 5' RACE. Reanalyzing the 5' RACE reads, TCRdb keeps one entry per CDR3 protein, without DNA. The repertoire shows 4,000 to 6,000 distinct CDR3 sequences; the top ten hold about 39%. The TCR comes from a human donor in good health. This chain links TRBV9 with TRBJ2-1; the D call from TCRdb, TRBD1, cannot be confirmed without DNA. The sample consisted of CD8+ T cells from PBMCs. CDR3 sequence: CASSAAPPPDNEQFF.